This section outlines one T cell receptor beta chain sequence together with its context. Deletions cut 6 bases from V and 4 bases from J, with 21 bases between. Germline V lookup: CDR1 MNHEY, CDR2 SMNVEV (reference sequence). This CDR3 region has 16 residues. TCRdb reprocessed the RT-PCR reads with MiXCR, giving one entry per CDR3 protein. The sample includes approximately 720,000 distinct CDR3 sequences, more than 13% of them seen just once. Material: memory CD4+ T cells from blood. This sequence joins TRBV27 and TRBJ1-2, with a possible D match to TRBD1 (5 bases). The clonotype originates from a female donor in good health, serving as a healthy control. CDR3 in DNA: TGTGCCAGCAGCCGAATTGGGACGGTCGATGGCTATGGCTACACCTTC. Residues: CASSRIGTVDGYGYTF.